The 29 T cell receptor beta chains below were found in one sample sequenced in a study of blood T cell repertoires in COVID-19. Repertoires were generated with immunoSEQ multiplex PCR, while TCRdb's copy carries only in-frame clones and drops some. The repertoire holds about 82,000 clones, with more than 70% as singletons. The specimen sequenced was peripheral blood. The receptor source for this set is a woman in her sixties or seventies with acute or convalescent COVID-19.

With regard to this clone: This sample also contains other DNA sequences that code for the same CDR3. V gene TRBV28 combines with J gene TRBJ1-1, with 7 nucleotides matching TRBD1. The J segment lost 2 bases and the V segment lost 2 bases, leaving 2 bases of the junction unmatched. This CDR3 has 14 amino acids. Germline CDR1 reads MDHEN; CDR2 reads SYDVKM. The CDR3 DNA reads as TGTGCCAGCAGTTTAATAGGGGGCAACACTGAAGCTTTCTTT. Its translation is CASSLIGGNTEAFF.

The chain recombines TRBV5-6 with TRBJ1-1, with D possibly being TRBD1 (6 bases). The CDR3 runs to 17 residues. Germline V gene data show CDR1 as SGHDT and CDR2 as YYEEEE. Trimming removed 1 base from V and 0 bases from J, with 16 bases in between. This CDR3 reads CASSLIIGQRVNTEAFF. The CDR3 DNA is TGTGCCAGCAGCTTGATTATTGGACAGAGGGTGAACACTGAAGCTTTCTTT. The whole variable domain, filled in from reference TRBV5-6 and TRBJ1-1, reads DAGVTQSPTHLIKTRGQQVTLRCSPKSGHDTVSWYQQALGQGPQFIFQYYEEEERQRGNFPDRFSGHQFPNYSSELNVNALLLGDSALYLCASSLIIGQRVNTEAFFGQGTRLTVV.

With regard to this clone: Germline and junction disagree at one end, which may indicate a read error. V usage is TRBV29-1 and J usage is TRBJ1-1; 8 nucleotides align to TRBD1. Germline V gene data show CDR1 as SQVTM and CDR2 as ANQGSEA. The CDR3 is 11 residues long. The CDR3 loop reads CSVQQGDIRIF. The CDR3, as DNA: TGCAGCGTTCAACAGGGGGATATACGGATCTTT.

This chain joins TRBV9 and TRBJ2-2, with 7 nucleotides matching TRBD1. Germline V lookup: CDR1 SGDLS, CDR2 YYNGEE. The CDR3 consists of 16 residues. The V segment lost 4 bases and the J segment 6 bases; nucleotides outside the gene matches: 12. This chain's CDR3 is CASSFTDRPRSGELFF. CDR3 coding DNA: TGTGCCAGCAGCTTCACGGACAGGCCGAGATCCGGGGAGCTGTTTTTT.

As for this clone: At the DNA level, this CDR3 is encoded by other sequences in the same sample as well. The rearrangement joins TRBV7-9 to TRBJ2-2; D uncertain. The V end was cut by 8 bases, the J end by 2 bases, with 3 bases between. The CDR3 consists of 11 residues. In germline, CDR1 is SEHNR, CDR2 FQNEAQ (reference sequence). The CDR3 DNA sequence: TGTGCCAGCCTCAACACCGGGGAGCTGTTTTTT. Translating gives CASLNTGELFF.

The chain links TRBV20-1 to TRBJ1-5, with 8 nucleotides matching TRBD1. Germline V gene lookup returns CDR1 DFQATT and CDR2 SNEGSKA (reference sequence). The V gene end was trimmed by 3 bases and the J gene end by 5 bases; junction bases not matched to a gene: 6. This CDR3 has 14 amino acids. The DNA of the CDR3 is TGCAGTGCTAGTCCTCAGGGGGCGGATCAGCCCCAGCATTTT. Encoded protein: CSASPQGADQPQHF.

The V and J genes are TRBV7-9 and TRBJ2-7; possible D gene TRBD1, 6 bases. Trimming cost V 1 base and J 3 bases, with 13 bases left between them. Germline V gene data show CDR1 as SEHNR and CDR2 as FQNEAQ (reference sequence). The CDR3 totals 15 residues. The chain's CDR3 is CASSLEAVRGYEQYF. CDR3 sequence (DNA): TGTGCCAGCAGCTTAGAGGCAGTCAGGGGCTACGAGCAGTACTTC. The full variable domain, with the rest looked up from reference TRBV7-9 and TRBJ2-7, is DTGVSQNPRHKITKRGQNVTFRCDPISEHNRLYWYRQTLGQGPEFLTYFQNEAQLEKSRLLSDRFSAERPKGSFSTLEIQRTEQGDSAMYLCASSLEAVRGYEQYFGPGTRLTVT.

This clone is a singleton in its sample. The chain joins TRBV10-3 to TRBJ1-2, with 9 positions matching TRBD1. J was trimmed by 7 bases and V by 3 bases; bases with no gene match: 12. CDR1 is ENHRY, CDR2 SYGVKD, per germline. The CDR3 totals 16 residues. DNA for the CDR3: TGTGCCATCAGTGATAATTGGGGACAGGGAATATCTGGCTACACCTTC. It yields the protein CAISDNWGQGISGYTF.

The genes are TRBV4-2 and TRBJ1-2; 7 bases line up with TRBD1. The germline CDR1 and CDR2 sequences are LGHNA and YNFKEQ. V dropped 1 base and J dropped 4; count of bases not matched to a gene: 6. CDR3 length: 15 residues. In DNA form, the CDR3 reads TGTGCCAGCAGCCAAGCGTTACAGGGGTTCTATGGCTACACCTTC. Its protein product is CASSQALQGFYGYTF.

This sequence joins TRBV30 and TRBJ2-3, with a tentative D call TRBD2 (6 bases). V lost 0 bases and J lost 8, with 18 bases in between. Looked up from germline, CDR1 is GTSNPN and CDR2 is SVGIG (reference sequence). This CDR3 comprises 15 residues. The CDR3 here is CAWSVQFGAEGTQYF. The CDR3 DNA reads TGTGCCTGGAGTGTACAATTCGGGGCGGAGGGTACGCAGTATTTT.

V is TRBV19 and J is TRBJ1-1, with TRBD1 as a possible D gene (5 bases). V lost 5 bases to trimming and J lost 0 bases, with 19 bases between them. The germline CDR1 and CDR2 sequences are LNHDA and SQIVND (reference sequence). The CDR3 is made up of 17 amino acids. The CDR3 DNA is TGTGCCAGTAGTCCCCGGCTGGGATGGGGGGTGAACACTGAAGCTTTCTTT. It yields the protein CASSPRLGWGVNTEAFF.

This clone has just one count. The chain joins TRBV7-9 to TRBJ1-1, with TRBD1 matching 9 bases. V lost 5 bases to trimming and J lost 0 bases; unmatched junction nucleotides: 7. The CDR3 totals 16 residues. The germline CDR1 and CDR2 sequences are SEHNR and FQNEAQ (reference sequence). The CDR3 coding sequence is TGTGCCAGCAGCCCGCCCGGGACAGGGATGAACACTGAAGCTTTCTTT. Amino acids: CASSPPGTGMNTEAFF.

The sample holds a few counts of this clone. The V call is TRBV19, the J call TRBJ1-5; a possible D gene is TRBD1 (6 bases). Per germline, CDR1 LNHDA and CDR2 SQIVND (reference sequence). The length of the CDR3 is 15 residues. Deletions cut 3 bases from V and 1 base from J, with 10 bases between. The CDR3 DNA reads TGTGCCAGTAGTATCACAGGGCTAAGCAATCAGCCCCAGCATTTT. Amino acids: CASSITGLSNQPQHF.

The chain links TRBV30 to TRBJ2-7; 10 bases fit TRBD1. This CDR3 is built from 15 residues. Trimming cost V 4 bases and J 4 bases; bases outside gene matches: 10. Per the germline V gene, CDR1 is GTSNPN and CDR2 is SVGIG (reference sequence). This chain's CDR3 is CAWNTPGQGIYEQYF. The CDR3 DNA reads as TGTGCCTGGAATACCCCGGGACAGGGGATATACGAGCAGTACTTC.

The chain combines TRBV19 with TRBJ1-2, with no clear D. The V and J ends lost 7 bases and 0 bases respectively, with 6 bases between them. Germline V gene sequence: CDR1 LNHDA, CDR2 SQIVND (reference sequence). CDR3 length: 12 amino acids. The CDR3 reads CASTESNYGYTF. The CDR3 DNA is TGTGCCAGTACAGAATCTAACTATGGCTACACCTTC.

A word on this clone: The germline gene is not matched at one end of the junction; a read error may be the cause. V usage is TRBV7-7 and J usage is TRBJ2-3; D gene unclear. CDR3 length equals 13 residues. Per the germline V gene, CDR1 is SSHAT and CDR2 is FNYEAQ (reference sequence). The CDR3 region has the DNA TGTGCTAGCAGCAGACATACGCTCGATACGCAGTATTTT. It specifies CASSRHTLDTQYF.

The gene calls are TRBV20-1 and TRBJ2-1; TRBD2 matches 11 bases. CDR1 is DFQATT, CDR2 SNEGSKA, per germline (reference sequence). V trimming: 3 bases; J trimming: 5 bases; junction bases outside the gene matches: 6. The CDR3 is made up of 15 amino acids. CDR3 residues: CSASMLAGGNNEQFF. The CDR3 DNA sequence: TGCAGTGCTAGTATGCTAGCGGGGGGAAACAATGAGCAGTTCTTC.

This clone was picked up a small number of times. The V call is TRBV30, the J call TRBJ1-1; D uncertain. Between the trimmed V and J ends, which lost 0 bases and 7 bases, there was a span of 15 bases. In germline, CDR1 is GTSNPN, CDR2 SVGIG (reference sequence). The CDR3 has 14 amino acids. The chain's CDR3 is CAWSVLGGDFEAFF. In nucleotides, the CDR3 is TGTGCCTGGAGTGTCCTGGGCGGGGATTTTGAAGCTTTCTTT.

The V and J genes are TRBV18 and TRBJ2-7; TRBD2 agrees at 14 bases. Looked up from germline, CDR1 is KGHSH and CDR2 is LQKENI. With V trimmed by 2 bases and J by 5 bases, 8 bases remained unmatched. The CDR3 covers 17 residues. The CDR3 nucleotides read TGTGCCAGCTCACCAAGGACTAGCGGGGGGACGGCCCACGAGCAGTACTTC. Translating gives CASSPRTSGGTAHEQYF.

The chain carries TRBV10-3 and TRBJ1-6; 9 nucleotides line up with TRBD1. The CDR3 is made up of 16 amino acids. Per the germline V gene, CDR1 is ENHRY and CDR2 is SYGVKD. Losses at the gene ends were 2 bases for V and 6 bases for J; bases not matched to a gene: 5. CDR3 amino acids: CAISEGQGPRNSPLHF. In nucleotides, the CDR3 is TGTGCCATCAGTGAGGGACAGGGGCCTCGTAATTCACCCCTCCACTTT.

To note about this clone: An end of the junction differs from the germline gene, which may be a read error. The same CDR3 arises from other DNA sequences in this sample as well. The chain joins TRBV7-2 to TRBJ2-3; a weak D match, TRBD2 (5 bases). CDR1 is SGHTA and CDR2 is FQGNSA in the germline V gene. The CDR3 is made up of 14 amino acids. CDR3 amino acids: CASSLARSTDTQYF. For the CDR3, the DNA is TGTGCCAGCAGCCTAGCTCGGAGCACAGATACGCAGTATTTT.

Points on this clone: One junction end does not reproduce the germline sequence, and a read error may be involved. The chain has TRBV25-1 and TRBJ2-1; no clear D. Per the germline V gene, CDR1 is MGHDK and CDR2 is SYGVNS. The CDR3 loop spans 15 amino acids. The CDR3: CATSSSEIFYNEQFF. The CDR3, as DNA: TGTGCCACCAGTTCCAGCGAAATTTTCTACAATGAGCAGTTCTTC.

The V gene is TRBV4-1, the J gene TRBJ2-7, with 10 bases matching TRBD2. This CDR3 spans 16 amino acids. Germline CDR1 reads MGHRA; CDR2 reads YSYEKL. Germline trimming cut 1 base from V and 4 bases from J; bases unmatched to any gene: 7. The CDR3 coding sequence is TGCGCCAGCAGCCAAGGGTTAGCGGGAGGTCAGTACGAGCAGTACTTC. The encoded protein is CASSQGLAGGQYEQYF.

The chain is built from TRBV2 and TRBJ2-1; 8 bases agree with TRBD2. The J segment lost 1 base and the V segment lost 3 bases, leaving 2 bases of the junction unmatched. Per germline, CDR1 SNHLY and CDR2 FYNNEI. CDR3 length: 15 amino acids. CDR3: CASSDRLASYNEQFF. Written as DNA, the CDR3 is TGTGCCAGCAGTGACCGACTAGCGTCCTACAATGAGCAGTTCTTC.

Notes on this clone: A junction boundary mismatches the germline segment, possibly from a read error. The rearrangement joins TRBV7-7 to TRBJ2-5, with 12 bases matching TRBD2. The CDR3 runs 17 residues. The germline CDR1 and CDR2 sequences are SSHAT and FNYEAQ (reference sequence). The chain's CDR3 is CASSLGRLAGEQETQYF. The CDR3 DNA is TGTGCTAGCAGCTTAGGGAGACTAGCGGGGGAACAAGAGACCCAGTACTTC.

V usage is TRBV13 and J usage is TRBJ2-3; possibly TRBD2 for D (7 bases). Per germline, CDR1 PRHDT and CDR2 FYEKMQ (reference sequence). CDR3 length: 17 residues. The V gene lost 4 bases and the J gene lost 5 bases, with 22 bases spanning the gap. The CDR3 here is CASSYRQDPTGGDTQYF. CDR3 coding DNA: TGTGCCAGCAGCTACCGACAGGACCCTACGGGGGGAGATACGCAGTATTTT.

This clone was observed a handful of times. The chain has TRBV11-2 and TRBJ2-3; no clear D. V lost 3 bases, J lost 3 bases, and 10 bases lay in between. The CDR3 is 14 amino acids. In germline, CDR1 is SGHAT, CDR2 FQNNGV. As DNA, the CDR3 is TGTGCCAGCAGCTTCCGTGTCGAGACAGATACGCAGTATTTT. Translation gives CASSFRVETDTQYF.

This clone was detected a few times. DNA of the CDR3: TGTGCCGTGGACCAGCGGGAGCCCACAGATACGCAGTATTTT. This sequence encodes CAVDQREPTDTQYF. This chain links TRBV7-3 with TRBJ2-3, with 8 bases identical to TRBD2. The CDR3 is 14 amino acids. V lost 11 bases and J lost 2; bases outside the gene matches: 9. Per the germline V gene, CDR1 is SGHTA and CDR2 is FQGTGA.

This clone was recorded only once. The V call is TRBV5-1, the J call TRBJ1-1; 7 nucleotides agree with TRBD1. The CDR3 consists of 17 residues. CDR1 SGHRS and CDR2 YFSETQ come from the germline V gene. With V trimmed by 0 bases and J by 0 bases, 8 bases remained unmatched. The CDR3 nucleotides are TGCGCCAGCAGCTTGGAGCCGGCGGGACAGTTGAACACTGAAGCTTTCTTT. It encodes CASSLEPAGQLNTEAFF.